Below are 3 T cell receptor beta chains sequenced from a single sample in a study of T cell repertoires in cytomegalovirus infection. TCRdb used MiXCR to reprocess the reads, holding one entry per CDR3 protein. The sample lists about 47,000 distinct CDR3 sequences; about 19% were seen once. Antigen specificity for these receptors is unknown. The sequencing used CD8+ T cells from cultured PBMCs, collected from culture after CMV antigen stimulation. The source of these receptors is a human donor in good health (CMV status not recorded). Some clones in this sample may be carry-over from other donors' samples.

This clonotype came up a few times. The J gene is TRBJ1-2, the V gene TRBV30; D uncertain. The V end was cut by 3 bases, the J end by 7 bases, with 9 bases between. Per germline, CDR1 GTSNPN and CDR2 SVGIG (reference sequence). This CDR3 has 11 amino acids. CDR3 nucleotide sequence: TGTGCCTGGAGCACCGGTCTTGGCTACACCTTC. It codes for CAWSTGLGYTF.

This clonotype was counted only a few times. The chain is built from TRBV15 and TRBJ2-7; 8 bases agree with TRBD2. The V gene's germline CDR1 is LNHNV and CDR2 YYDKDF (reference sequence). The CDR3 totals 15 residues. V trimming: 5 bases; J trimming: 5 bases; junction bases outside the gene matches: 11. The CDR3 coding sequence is TGTGCCACCAGCGGATCCGGGACTAGGGGTGACGAGCAGTACTTC. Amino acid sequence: CATSGSGTRGDEQYF. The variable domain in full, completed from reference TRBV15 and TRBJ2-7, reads DAMVIQNPRYQVTQFGKPVTLSCSQTLNHNVMYWYQQKSSQAPKLLFHYYDKDFNNEADTPDNFQSRRPNTSFCFLDIRSPGLGDTAMYLCATSGSGTRGDEQYFGPGTRLTVT.

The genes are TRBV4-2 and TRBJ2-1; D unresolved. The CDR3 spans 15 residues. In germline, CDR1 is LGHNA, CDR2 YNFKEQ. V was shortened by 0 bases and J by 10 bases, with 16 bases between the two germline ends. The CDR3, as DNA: TGTGCCAGCAGCCAAGACAGGATGGGATATCGGGAGCAGTTCTTC. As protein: CASSQDRMGYREQFF.